This record covers a single TCR beta chain. The antigen remains undetermined. This sample stems from a study of neurological immune-mediated disorders. CDR1 is KGHSH, CDR2 LQKENI, per germline. With V trimmed by 2 bases and J by 15 bases, 10 bases remained unmatched. This CDR3 region has 13 residues. The authors produced cDNA by 5'RACE using 10-nucleotide random UMIs. TCRdb reprocessed the 5' RACE reads via MiXCR and lists one record per CDR3 protein. The table shows roughly 67,000 distinct CDR3 sequences, with approximately 4.2% occurring only once. Whole-study findings and limits: According to phylogenetic grouping, one related-CDR3 cluster, a possible signature, contained the repertoires of 18 of 34 multiple sclerosis patients. Multiple sclerosis patients had less TCR clonal expansion than even healthy controls, unlike HTLV-1-associated myelopathy.

The gene calls are TRBV18 and TRBJ2-1, with 7 bases fitting TRBD2. Sequenced sample: PBMCs. This TCR came from a man aged 50-59 years with multiple sclerosis. CDR3 sequence: CASSPGSSGVLFF. The CDR3 region has the DNA TGTGCCAGCTCACCAGGGTCAAGCGGGGTCTTGTTCTTC.